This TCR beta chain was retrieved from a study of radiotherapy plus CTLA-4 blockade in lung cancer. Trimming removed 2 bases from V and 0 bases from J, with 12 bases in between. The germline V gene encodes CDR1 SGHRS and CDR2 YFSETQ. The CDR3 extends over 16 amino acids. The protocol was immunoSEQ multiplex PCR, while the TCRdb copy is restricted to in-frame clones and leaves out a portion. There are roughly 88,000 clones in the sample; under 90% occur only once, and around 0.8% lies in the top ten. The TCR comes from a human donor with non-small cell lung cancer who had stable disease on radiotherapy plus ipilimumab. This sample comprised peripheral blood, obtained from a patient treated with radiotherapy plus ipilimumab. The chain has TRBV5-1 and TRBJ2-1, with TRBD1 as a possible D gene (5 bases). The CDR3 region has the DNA TGCGCCAGCAGCTTCCAGGGCGGATCCTCCTACAATGAGCAGTTCTTC. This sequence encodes CASSFQGGSSYNEQFF.